This TCR beta chain is from a study of T cell repertoires in cytomegalovirus infection. Overall study context: Use of recently identified HLA-C-restricted and well-studied HLA-B-restricted CMV epitopes was part of the study. Public TCR beta signatures were indicative of both CMV infection and a matching HLA type.

Notes on this clonotype: What it recognizes is unknown. The conserved final phenylalanine or tryptophan is absent from the CDR3, which likely points to a read error.

Looked up from germline, CDR1 is MNHNY and CDR2 is SVGAGI (reference sequence). This CDR3 comprises 15 residues. The V and J ends lost 5 bases and 2 bases, in that order; junction bases with no gene match: 8. TCRdb re-analysed the reads in MiXCR, keeping a single row per CDR3 protein. The data show a few hundred thousand distinct CDR3 sequences, with over 35% seen just once and 48% held by the top ten. This receptor was obtained from a human donor in good health (CMV status not recorded). Some clones in this sample may be carry-over from other donors' samples. Sequenced here: cultured PBMCs, sampled from culture after CMV antigen stimulation. The J gene is TRBJ2-7, the V gene TRBV6-6; 8 bases match TRBD1. This chain's CDR3 is CASSEGTGPAYEQYC. CDR3 nucleotides: TGTGCCAGCAGTGAGGGGACAGGCCCGGCCTACGAGCAGTACTGC.